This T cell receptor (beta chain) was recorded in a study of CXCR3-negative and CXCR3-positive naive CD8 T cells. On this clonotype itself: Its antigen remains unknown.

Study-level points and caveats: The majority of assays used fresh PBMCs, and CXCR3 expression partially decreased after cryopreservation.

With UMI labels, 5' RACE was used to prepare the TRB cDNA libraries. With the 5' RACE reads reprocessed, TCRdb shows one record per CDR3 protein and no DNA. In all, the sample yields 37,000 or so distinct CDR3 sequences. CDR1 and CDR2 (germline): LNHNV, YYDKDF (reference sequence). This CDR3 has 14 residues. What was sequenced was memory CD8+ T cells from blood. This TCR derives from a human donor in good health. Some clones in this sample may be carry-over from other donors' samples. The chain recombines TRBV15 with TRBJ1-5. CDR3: CATRDGDSNQPQHF.